The sequence of this T cell receptor beta chain was determined in a study of beta chain features in type 1 diabetes. Across the whole study: Analysis included 100 million to 110 million sorted cells drawn from all samples.

Expressed TCRB transcripts were sequenced, since all the RNA that had been isolated was reverse transcribed. Produced via immunoSEQ multiplex PCR; TCRdb's table is partial and in-frame only. The sample carries approximately 40,000 clones, around 50% recorded once. The CDR3 runs 13 residues. From germline, CDR1 is MNHNY and CDR2 SVGAGI (reference sequence). V gave up 4 bases and J gave up 1 base, with 6 bases separating them. Sequenced material: stem cell memory CD4+ T cells from blood. V gene TRBV6-6 combines with J gene TRBJ2-3; no reliable D call. This TCR derives from a woman in her twenties or thirties in good health. The CDR3 is CASSSLRTDTQYF. The CDR3 coding sequence is TGTGCCAGCAGTTCACTACGCACAGATACGCAGTATTTT.